This is a list of T cell receptor beta chains from one sample in a study of blood T cell repertoires in COVID-19. The data were produced by immunoSEQ multiplex PCR, yet TCRdb's version contains in-frame clones alone and is incomplete. Counted here are some 190,000 clones, over 75% occurring once; the ten biggest clones make up around 12%. Sequencing was performed on peripheral blood. Receptors were obtained from a woman between 50 and 59 years old with acute or convalescent COVID-19. Both conserved end residues are part of each CDR3. The D gene is left open where the match is weak. Clone size is shown for a subset of rows, as once, few, many or a class of expanded clone.

clone size: .; J gene: TRBJ2-7; V gene: TRBV5-1; D gene: TRBD2; CDR3 protein: CASSLSPSGTSYEQYF; CDR3 DNA: TGCGCCAGCAGCTTGAGTCCTAGCGGGACCTCCTACGAGCAGTACTTC
clone size: .; J gene: TRBJ2-1; V gene: TRBV5-1; D gene: TRBD2; CDR3 protein: CASSRGTSGSSYNEQFF; CDR3 DNA: TGCGCCAGCAGCCGGGGGACTAGCGGGAGCTCCTACAATGAGCAGTTCTTC
clone size: .; J gene: TRBJ2-1; V gene: TRBV9; D gene: TRBD2; CDR3 protein: CASSVTSGGGYNEQFF; CDR3 DNA: TGTGCCAGCAGCGTTACTAGCGGGGGGGGCTACAATGAGCAGTTCTTC
clone size: .; J gene: TRBJ2-7; V gene: TRBV4-3; D gene: .; CDR3 protein: CASSQGAGWGDYEQYF; CDR3 DNA: TGCGCCAGCAGCCAAGGCGCAGGGTGGGGGGACTACGAGCAGTACTTC
clone size: .; J gene: TRBJ2-5; V gene: TRBV6-8; D gene: TRBD1; CDR3 protein: CASSFPGQGNQETQYF; CDR3 DNA: TGTGCCAGCAGTTTTCCCGGACAGGGGAACCAAGAGACCCAGTACTTC
clone size: .; J gene: TRBJ2-7; V gene: TRBV21-1; D gene: .; CDR3 protein: CASSNLLWLYEQYF; CDR3 DNA: TGTGCCAGCAGCAATCTTCTTTGGCTGTACGAGCAGTACTTC
clone size: .; J gene: TRBJ2-5; V gene: TRBV24-1; D gene: TRBD2; CDR3 protein: CATSDPAGGRGETQYF; CDR3 DNA: TGTGCCACCAGTGATCCAGCGGGAGGGCGAGGGGAGACCCAGTACTTC
clone size: .; J gene: TRBJ2-1; V gene: TRBV27; D gene: .; CDR3 protein: CASSLSASSYNEQFF; CDR3 DNA: TGTGCCAGCAGTTTAAGTGCCAGCTCCTACAATGAGCAGTTCTTC
clone size: .; J gene: TRBJ2-1; V gene: TRBV19; D gene: TRBD1; CDR3 protein: CASSALRQGRNEQFF; CDR3 DNA: TGTGCCAGTAGTGCTCTTAGACAGGGGAGGAATGAGCAGTTCTTC
clone size: .; J gene: TRBJ2-3; V gene: TRBV28; D gene: .; CDR3 protein: CASSFSSGWKDTQYF; CDR3 DNA: TGTGCCAGCAGTTTTTCGAGCGGTTGGAAAGATACGCAGTATTTT
clone size: .; J gene: TRBJ1-2; V gene: TRBV11-2; D gene: TRBD1; CDR3 protein: CASSLAGTGDGYTF; CDR3 DNA: TGTGCCAGCAGCTTAGCCGGGACAGGGGATGGCTACACCTTC
clone size: .; J gene: TRBJ2-3; V gene: TRBV5-4; D gene: .; CDR3 protein: CASSLGSGATDTQYF; CDR3 DNA: TGTGCCAGCAGCTTGGGGTCTGGGGCCACAGATACGCAGTATTTT
clone size: .; J gene: TRBJ2-1; V gene: TRBV28; D gene: TRBD2; CDR3 protein: CASRRGAGTSGGEQFF; CDR3 DNA: TGTGCCAGCAGGCGTGGCGCCGGGACTAGTGGGGGTGAGCAGTTCTTC
clone size: .; J gene: TRBJ1-5; V gene: TRBV7-2; D gene: .; CDR3 protein: CASSLAGGGYSNQPQHF; CDR3 DNA: TGTGCCAGCAGCTTAGCGGGGGGGGGATATAGCAATCAGCCCCAGCATTTT
clone size: .; J gene: TRBJ1-6; V gene: TRBV7-9; D gene: .; CDR3 protein: CACRQMNNSPLHF; CDR3 DNA: TGTGCCTGCCGACAGATGAATAATTCACCCCTCCACTTT
clone size: .; J gene: TRBJ2-7; V gene: TRBV5-4; D gene: .; CDR3 protein: CASSSGGIAYEQYF; CDR3 DNA: TGTGCCAGCAGCTCGGGGGGCATTGCCTACGAGCAGTACTTC
clone size: .; J gene: TRBJ2-1; V gene: TRBV10-2; D gene: .; CDR3 protein: CASSGDYSSYNEQFF; CDR3 DNA: TGCGCCAGCAGTGGAGATTACAGCTCCTACAATGAGCAGTTCTTC
clone size: .; J gene: TRBJ1-1; V gene: TRBV18; D gene: .; CDR3 protein: CASSLDSYTEAFF; CDR3 DNA: TGTGCCAGCTCACTGGACAGCTACACTGAAGCTTTCTTT
clone size: .; J gene: TRBJ2-1; V gene: TRBV30; D gene: TRBD1; CDR3 protein: CAGDRGWFNEQFF; CDR3 DNA: TGTGCCGGTGACAGGGGGTGGTTCAATGAGCAGTTCTTC
clone size: .; J gene: TRBJ1-2; V gene: TRBV19; D gene: .; CDR3 protein: CASSRSSGGPTNYGYTF; CDR3 DNA: TGTGCCAGTAGTAGGAGTTCCGGGGGACCAACTAACTATGGCTACACCTTC
clone size: few; J gene: TRBJ1-2; V gene: TRBV7-2; D gene: .; CDR3 protein: CASSSGEIYGYTF; CDR3 DNA: TGTGCCAGCAGCTCAGGGGAAATTTATGGCTACACCTTC
clone size: .; J gene: TRBJ1-6; V gene: TRBV19; D gene: .; CDR3 protein: CASSTPGTYNSPLHF; CDR3 DNA: TGTGCCAGTAGTACGCCGGGGACCTATAATTCACCCCTCCACTTT
clone size: .; J gene: TRBJ2-1; V gene: TRBV4-2; D gene: TRBD1; CDR3 protein: CASSQGQGTYNEQFF; CDR3 DNA: TGTGCCAGCAGCCAAGGACAGGGGACCTACAATGAGCAGTTCTTC
clone size: .; J gene: TRBJ2-7; V gene: TRBV4-1; D gene: .; CDR3 protein: CASSQGTFTYEQYF; CDR3 DNA: TGCGCCAGCAGCCAAGGGACTTTTACCTACGAGCAGTACTTC
clone size: .; J gene: TRBJ1-1; V gene: TRBV10-3; D gene: TRBD1; CDR3 protein: CATRDRDFSEAFF; CDR3 DNA: TGTGCCACCCGGGACAGGGATTTCTCTGAAGCTTTCTTT
clone size: .; J gene: TRBJ2-7; V gene: TRBV29-1; D gene: TRBD1; CDR3 protein: CSARDRGKSEQYF; CDR3 DNA: TGCAGCGCTCGGGACAGGGGTAAAAGCGAGCAGTACTTC